The subject of this entry is one T cell receptor (beta chain). No antigen is known for it. MiXCR, applied by TCRdb to the 5' RACE reads, yields one record per CDR3 protein. The sample has 250,000 to 300,000 distinct CDR3 sequences; roughly 18% are singletons. The record originates from a study of T-cell memory formation after mild COVID-19. Study-level findings and limits: The study detected some responding clones in pre-infection memory, suggesting cross-reactive memory joined.

Sequenced: PBMCs or a T cell subset sorted from them (not recorded which). This TCR came from a man aged 18 to 30 who had mild COVID-19 (a few samples of this study predate the infection). Cell type and time point are not known.

CDR3 sequence (DNA): TGCGCCAGCAGCCAAGATGTCCTGGCAGCTGGAAACACCATATATTTT. Protein product: CASSQDVLAAGNTIYF. The genes are TRBV4-3 and TRBJ1-3; D uncertain. V lost 0 bases and J lost 2, with 11 bases in between. The CDR3 is 16 amino acids. Germline CDR1 is LGHNA and CDR2 is YSLEER.